Reported below is one T cell receptor beta chain. These data come from a study of blood T cell repertoires in COVID-19. Trimming took off 5 bases at V and 0 bases at J, with 19 bases between the two ends. The CDR3 contains 17 residues. The germline gives CDR1 KGHSH, CDR2 LQKENI. Some clones are missing from TCRdb's copy, which holds only in-frame ones; the method was immunoSEQ multiplex PCR. The profile shows approximately 85,000 clones, roughly 90% of them singletons. The chain couples TRBV18 to TRBJ1-2; D perhaps matches TRBD1 (6 bases). The sequenced sample consisted of peripheral blood. The TCR originated in a woman in her 50s with active or convalescent COVID-19. This CDR3 reads CASSSNYWTDPNYGYTF. CDR3 in DNA: TGTGCCAGCTCATCAAACTACTGGACAGACCCTAACTATGGCTACACCTTC. Based on the CDR3 plus reference TRBV18 and TRBJ1-2, the full variable domain is NAGVMQNPRHLVRRRGQEARLRCSPMKGHSHVYWYRQLPEEGLKFMVYLQKENIIDESGMPKERFSAEFPKEGPSILRIQQVVRGDSAAYFCASSSNYWTDPNYGYTFGSGTRLTVV.